This entry lists 31 T cell receptor beta chains sequenced from one sample in a study of CD8+ T cells in alopecia areata. Isolated RNA was reverse transcribed into cDNA used as the sequencing template. Sequencing used immunoSEQ multiplex PCR; TCRdb keeps in-frame clones, though not all of them. Seen here are about 150,000 clones, more than 45% observed once, and the top ten hold roughly 6.8%. Sequencing used CD4+ T cells sorted from blood. The receptor set was obtained from a human donor with alopecia areata.

The chain has TRBV6-6 and TRBJ1-2; 8 bases fit TRBD1. The CDR3 spans 15 residues. Germline assignment: CDR1 MNHNY and CDR2 SVGAGI (reference sequence). With 6 bases clipped from V and 4 bases from J, the junction kept 10 bases outside the gene matches. Here the CDR3 reads CASSGQGTNFYGYTF. CDR3 nucleotides: TGTGCCAGCAGCGGACAGGGCACCAACTTCTATGGCTACACCTTC.

This clone appeared once. The CDR3 DNA reads TGTGCCAGCTCACCACTCGGGACTAGCGGGATCGGCGGGGATGAGCAGTTCTTC. It translates to CASSPLGTSGIGGDEQFF. The V gene is TRBV18, the J gene TRBJ2-1; 13 nucleotides align to TRBD2. The CDR3 sequence is 18 residues long. Germline V gene lookup returns CDR1 KGHSH and CDR2 LQKENI. V gave up 1 base and J gave up 8 bases; unmatched junction bases: 11.

The chain joins TRBV2 to TRBJ2-7; D uncertain. This CDR3 region has 10 residues. The ends were cut back, 4 bases at V and 7 bases at J, with 5 bases in the middle. The germline gives CDR1 SNHLY, CDR2 FYNNEI. CDR3 DNA sequence: TGTGCCAGCAGTGTGGGAGAGCAGTACTTC. Translating gives CASSVGEQYF.

The rearrangement joins TRBV29-1 to TRBJ1-1, with TRBD1 as a possible D gene (5 bases). V lost 6 bases to trimming and J lost 3 bases, with 11 bases between them. The CDR3 runs 12 residues. The germline gives CDR1 SQVTM, CDR2 ANQGSEA. The DNA of the CDR3 is TGCAGCGTAACAACAGGCTACACTGAAGCTTTCTTT. The encoded protein is CSVTTGYTEAFF. The variable domain in full, with the rest retrieved from reference TRBV29-1 and TRBJ1-1, is SAVISQKPSRDICQRGTSLTIQCQVDSQVTMMFWYRQQPGQSLTLIATANQGSEATYESGFVIDKFPISRPNLTFSTLTVSNMSPEDSSIYLCSVTTGYTEAFFGQGTRLTVV.

The chain joins TRBV5-1 to TRBJ2-2; D perhaps matches TRBD2 (5 bases). In germline, CDR1 is SGHRS, CDR2 YFSETQ. The CDR3 covers 13 residues. The V end was cut by 5 bases, the J end by 7 bases, with 12 bases between. The CDR3 reads CASRRAHDGELFF. CDR3 sequence (DNA): TGCGCCAGCAGGCGGGCCCATGACGGGGAGCTGTTTTTT.

This clone has more than one count but fewer than ten. The chain links TRBV30 to TRBJ1-1; TRBD1 might be the D (6 bases). Trimming pared 2 bases from V and 4 bases from J, leaving 20 bases between. The CDR3 consists of 16 residues. Germline assignment: CDR1 GTSNPN and CDR2 SVGIG (reference sequence). CDR3 sequence (DNA): TGTGCCTGGAGTACACAGGGACACACGCCGGCCACTGAAGCTTTCTTT. This translates into CAWSTQGHTPATEAFF.

V usage is TRBV28 and J usage is TRBJ1-1; D may be TRBD1 (5 bases). The CDR3 loop spans 14 amino acids. CDR1 is MDHEN and CDR2 is SYDVKM in the germline V gene. The V and J ends lost 2 bases and 4 bases respectively, with 11 bases between them. CDR3 sequence reads: CASSLPGYGTEAFF. CDR3 in DNA: TGTGCCAGCAGTTTACCAGGGTACGGCACTGAAGCTTTCTTT.

This chain uses TRBV5-1 with TRBJ2-2, with 11 bases lining up with TRBD2. Germline V gene data show CDR1 as SGHRS and CDR2 as YFSETQ. The CDR3 runs 15 residues. The V segment lost 4 bases and the J segment 3 bases; nucleotides outside the gene matches: 2. The CDR3: CASSPGLADTGELFF. The CDR3 region has the DNA TGCGCCAGCAGCCCGGGACTAGCGGACACCGGGGAGCTGTTTTTT.

The chain has TRBV14 and TRBJ2-1; tentatively, D is TRBD1 or TRBD2 (5 bases each). V shed 3 bases and J shed 6 bases, with 18 bases lying between them. There are 16 residues in the CDR3. Germline V gives CDR1 SGHDN, CDR2 FVKESK. CDR3 in amino acids: CASSHHRLRGPNEQFF. In DNA, the CDR3 is TGTGCCAGCAGCCATCACCGACTCCGGGGCCCCAATGAGCAGTTCTTC.

This clone was detected a few times. This chain uses TRBV4-1 with TRBJ2-2, with 9 bases identical to TRBD2. CDR1 MGHRA and CDR2 YSYEKL come from the germline V gene. The CDR3 runs to 17 residues. The V gene end was trimmed by 2 bases and the J gene end by 3 bases; junction bases not matched to a gene: 7. CDR3 amino acids: CASSQPKGLADTGELFF. CDR3 DNA: TGCGCCAGCAGCCAACCAAAGGGACTAGCAGACACCGGGGAGCTGTTTTTT.

This chain uses TRBV5-1 with TRBJ2-7, with D tentatively TRBD1 (6 bases). V was cut by 0 bases and J by 6 bases, with 16 bases left in between. Germline CDR1 reads SGHRS; CDR2 reads YFSETQ. The CDR3 runs to 15 residues. The chain's CDR3 is CASSLVTGYASEQYF. The CDR3 DNA follows: TGCGCCAGCAGCTTGGTGACAGGCTACGCTTCCGAGCAGTACTTC.

As for this clone: Different DNA sequences within this sample yield the same CDR3. This chain uses TRBV18 with TRBJ2-1; 7 bases agree with TRBD1. After removal of 6 bases from V and 2 bases from J, the junction contained 4 bases not matched to a gene. CDR1 and CDR2 from the germline V gene are KGHSH and LQKENI. CDR3 length equals 14 residues. The CDR3: CASSPQGAYNEQFF. The CDR3 DNA reads TGTGCCAGCTCGCCCCAGGGGGCCTACAATGAGCAGTTCTTC.

The chain is built from TRBV4-1 and TRBJ2-7; TRBD2 agrees at 9 bases. V lost 0 bases to trimming and J lost 5 bases; unmatched junction nucleotides: 8. This CDR3 comprises 16 residues. CDR1 and CDR2 from the germline V gene are MGHRA and YSYEKL. The CDR3, as DNA: TGCGCCAGCAGCCAAGATCAGGCGGGAGGGAGCCACGAGCAGTACTTC. Its translation: CASSQDQAGGSHEQYF.

CDR3 sequence: CASSFPLRDRTYEQYF. Written as DNA, the CDR3 is TGTGCCAGCAGTTTCCCACTCCGGGACAGGACCTACGAGCAGTACTTC. The chain recombines TRBV28 with TRBJ2-7; 8 bases match TRBD1. The CDR3 is 16 residues long. Per germline, CDR1 MDHEN and CDR2 SYDVKM. J was trimmed by 2 bases and V by 3 bases; bases with no gene match: 9. Together with reference TRBV28 and TRBJ2-7, the CDR3 gives the full variable domain: DVKVTQSSRYLVKRTGEKVFLECVQDMDHENMFWYRQDPGLGLRLIYFSYDVKMKEKGDIPEGYSVSREKKERFSLILESASTNQTSMYLCASSFPLRDRTYEQYFGPGTRLTVT.

The V call is TRBV11-2, the J call TRBJ2-4; 8 bases match TRBD2. Looked up from germline, CDR1 is SGHAT and CDR2 is FQNNGV. This CDR3 spans 16 amino acids. Losses at the gene ends were 5 bases for V and 6 bases for J; bases not matched to a gene: 12. This CDR3 is CASSILAELGRNIQYF. For the CDR3, the DNA is TGTGCCAGCAGCATACTAGCGGAGTTGGGGAGAAACATTCAGTACTTC.

This sequence joins TRBV28 and TRBJ2-7; D remains ambiguous. V shed 7 bases and J shed 4 bases, with 11 bases lying between them. The germline V gene has CDR1 MDHEN and CDR2 SYDVKM. This CDR3 is built from 12 residues. The DNA of the CDR3 is TGTGCCAGCAATGAGGCTCGGTACGAGCAGTACTTC. Its protein is CASNEARYEQYF.

This chain uses TRBV30 with TRBJ2-1; D perhaps matches TRBD1 (5 bases). The ends were cut back, 4 bases at V and 8 bases at J, with 15 bases in the middle. The V gene's germline CDR1 is GTSNPN and CDR2 SVGIG (reference sequence). The CDR3 spans 13 residues. The CDR3 nucleotides are TGTGCCTGGAAAATCCAGGGCTCCGATGAGCAGTTCTTC. Its translation is CAWKIQGSDEQFF.

The V gene is TRBV2, the J gene TRBJ1-4; TRBD1 agrees at 10 bases. The V gene's germline CDR1 is SNHLY and CDR2 FYNNEI. After removal of 2 bases from V and 8 bases from J, the junction contained 5 bases not matched to a gene. This CDR3 contains 15 residues. This CDR3 reads CASSEQTGGREKLFF. CDR3 DNA: TGTGCCAGCAGTGAACAGACAGGGGGCCGCGAAAAACTGTTTTTT.

V and J are TRBV29-1 and TRBJ2-3; no definite D call. Trimming stripped 3 bases from V and 5 bases from J, with 12 bases between. CDR1 is SQVTM and CDR2 is ANQGSEA in the germline V gene. The CDR3 contains 13 residues. CDR3 DNA sequence: TGCAGCGTTGAGCGCTCGGTTGGAGATACGCAGTATTTT. As protein: CSVERSVGDTQYF.

The chain is built from TRBV27 and TRBJ2-7; 10 nucleotides match TRBD2. The J segment lost 7 bases and the V segment lost 5 bases, leaving 8 bases of the junction unmatched. In germline, CDR1 is MNHEY, CDR2 SMNVEV (reference sequence). CDR3 length equals 14 residues. The CDR3 region has the DNA TGTGCCAGCAGTCGGGCTAGCGGGAGAGAAGAGCAGTACTTC. Translating gives CASSRASGREEQYF.

This clone has just a few counts. The chain couples TRBV29-1 to TRBJ1-5, with D perhaps TRBD1 (5 bases). V was cut by 1 base and J by 7 bases, with 11 bases left in between. The CDR3 has 13 amino acids. Looked up from germline, CDR1 is SQVTM and CDR2 is ANQGSEA. The CDR3 sequence: CSVEVTGGQPQHF. The CDR3 nucleotides read TGCAGCGTTGAAGTGACCGGGGGACAGCCCCAGCATTTT.

The chain has TRBV29-1 and TRBJ1-1; perhaps TRBD1 as D (6 bases). From germline, CDR1 is SQVTM and CDR2 ANQGSEA. Trimming left V 7 bases short and J 1 base short, with 16 bases between. The CDR3 length is 14 residues. This CDR3 is CSGQMGHTNTEAFF. Here the CDR3 DNA reads TGCAGCGGGCAAATGGGACATACGAACACTGAAGCTTTCTTT.

The V and J genes are TRBV5-4 and TRBJ2-1, with 14 nucleotides matching TRBD2. CDR3 length equals 16 residues. The ends lost 4 bases at V and 8 bases at J; junction bases unmatched: 8. Germline V gene sequence: CDR1 SGHNT, CDR2 YYREEE (reference sequence). CDR3 sequence: CASSPGTSGSRDEQFF. CDR3 DNA sequence: TGTGCCAGCAGCCCTGGGACTAGCGGGAGTAGGGATGAGCAGTTCTTC.

The chain couples TRBV9 to TRBJ2-5, with 7 bases aligning to TRBD2. CDR1 is SGDLS, CDR2 YYNGEE, per germline. The CDR3 loop spans 15 amino acids. The V gene end was trimmed by 4 bases and the J gene end by 1 base; junction bases not matched to a gene: 7. The CDR3, as DNA: TGTGCCAGCAGCCCACATACTAGCGTCCAAGAGACCCAGTACTTC. It codes for CASSPHTSVQETQYF.

Remarks on this clone: The germline gene is not matched at one end of the junction; a read error may be the cause. The chain recombines TRBV7-2 with TRBJ2-1; D not resolved. Germline CDR1 and CDR2: SGHTA and FQGNSA. The CDR3 is 15 residues long. The CDR3 nucleotides read TGTGCCAGTAGCTCCTGGCTAATCTCCTACAATGAGCAGTTCTTC. Encoded protein: CASSSWLISYNEQFF.

This clone was picked up a small number of times. This rearrangement joins TRBV5-1 to TRBJ2-5, with D unclear. The CDR3 sequence is 13 residues long. Germline loops: CDR1 SGHRS, CDR2 YFSETQ. V was cut by 1 base and J by 2 bases, with 6 bases left in between. CDR3 loop: CASSLYGQETQYF. CDR3 in DNA: TGCGCCAGCAGCTTGTATGGGCAAGAGACCCAGTACTTC.

The gene calls are TRBV18 and TRBJ2-7, with 7 bases matching TRBD1. The V segment lost 3 bases and the J segment 3 bases; nucleotides outside the gene matches: 8. The CDR3 is 15 amino acids. Germline V gene lookup returns CDR1 KGHSH and CDR2 LQKENI. This CDR3 is CASSPDRALNYEQYF. CDR3 bases: TGTGCCAGCTCACCCGACAGGGCACTTAACTACGAGCAGTACTTC.

This sequence joins TRBV28 and TRBJ2-7, with D uncertain. Trimming took 6 bases from V and 1 from J, leaving 7 bases between them. The CDR3 is 12 residues long. Germline CDR1 is MDHEN and CDR2 is SYDVKM. The CDR3 loop is CASRPPSYEQYF. In nucleotides, the CDR3 is TGTGCCAGCAGACCACCGTCCTACGAGCAGTACTTC.

This clone occurred once. The CDR3: CASSLLYGSGSDEQFF. CDR3 in DNA: TGCGCCAGCAGCTTGCTCTATGGTAGCGGGAGCGATGAGCAGTTCTTC. The V call is TRBV5-1, the J call TRBJ2-1, with 9 bases fitting TRBD2. Germline V gene data show CDR1 as SGHRS and CDR2 as YFSETQ. CDR3 size: 16 residues. J gave up 8 bases and V 1 base, and 10 bases lay outside the gene matches.

The chain carries TRBV29-1 and TRBJ2-7; D is unresolved. The ends were cut back, 4 bases at V and 5 bases at J, with 18 bases in the middle. The germline gives CDR1 SQVTM, CDR2 ANQGSEA. This CDR3 spans 14 amino acids. CDR3 in amino acids: CSVGDFPILDEQYF. The CDR3 bases are TGCAGCGTTGGCGACTTCCCTATTCTTGACGAGCAGTACTTC.

The rearrangement uses TRBV7-2 and TRBJ2-3, with TRBD2 matching over 8 bases. The length of the CDR3 is 16 residues. V shed 1 base, J shed 0 bases, and the junction held 3 bases outside the gene matches. CDR1 and CDR2 from the germline V gene are SGHTA and FQGNSA. The CDR3 DNA reads TGTGCCAGCAGCTTAGTGGCTAGCGGGAGCACAGATACGCAGTATTTT. This translates into CASSLVASGSTDTQYF.